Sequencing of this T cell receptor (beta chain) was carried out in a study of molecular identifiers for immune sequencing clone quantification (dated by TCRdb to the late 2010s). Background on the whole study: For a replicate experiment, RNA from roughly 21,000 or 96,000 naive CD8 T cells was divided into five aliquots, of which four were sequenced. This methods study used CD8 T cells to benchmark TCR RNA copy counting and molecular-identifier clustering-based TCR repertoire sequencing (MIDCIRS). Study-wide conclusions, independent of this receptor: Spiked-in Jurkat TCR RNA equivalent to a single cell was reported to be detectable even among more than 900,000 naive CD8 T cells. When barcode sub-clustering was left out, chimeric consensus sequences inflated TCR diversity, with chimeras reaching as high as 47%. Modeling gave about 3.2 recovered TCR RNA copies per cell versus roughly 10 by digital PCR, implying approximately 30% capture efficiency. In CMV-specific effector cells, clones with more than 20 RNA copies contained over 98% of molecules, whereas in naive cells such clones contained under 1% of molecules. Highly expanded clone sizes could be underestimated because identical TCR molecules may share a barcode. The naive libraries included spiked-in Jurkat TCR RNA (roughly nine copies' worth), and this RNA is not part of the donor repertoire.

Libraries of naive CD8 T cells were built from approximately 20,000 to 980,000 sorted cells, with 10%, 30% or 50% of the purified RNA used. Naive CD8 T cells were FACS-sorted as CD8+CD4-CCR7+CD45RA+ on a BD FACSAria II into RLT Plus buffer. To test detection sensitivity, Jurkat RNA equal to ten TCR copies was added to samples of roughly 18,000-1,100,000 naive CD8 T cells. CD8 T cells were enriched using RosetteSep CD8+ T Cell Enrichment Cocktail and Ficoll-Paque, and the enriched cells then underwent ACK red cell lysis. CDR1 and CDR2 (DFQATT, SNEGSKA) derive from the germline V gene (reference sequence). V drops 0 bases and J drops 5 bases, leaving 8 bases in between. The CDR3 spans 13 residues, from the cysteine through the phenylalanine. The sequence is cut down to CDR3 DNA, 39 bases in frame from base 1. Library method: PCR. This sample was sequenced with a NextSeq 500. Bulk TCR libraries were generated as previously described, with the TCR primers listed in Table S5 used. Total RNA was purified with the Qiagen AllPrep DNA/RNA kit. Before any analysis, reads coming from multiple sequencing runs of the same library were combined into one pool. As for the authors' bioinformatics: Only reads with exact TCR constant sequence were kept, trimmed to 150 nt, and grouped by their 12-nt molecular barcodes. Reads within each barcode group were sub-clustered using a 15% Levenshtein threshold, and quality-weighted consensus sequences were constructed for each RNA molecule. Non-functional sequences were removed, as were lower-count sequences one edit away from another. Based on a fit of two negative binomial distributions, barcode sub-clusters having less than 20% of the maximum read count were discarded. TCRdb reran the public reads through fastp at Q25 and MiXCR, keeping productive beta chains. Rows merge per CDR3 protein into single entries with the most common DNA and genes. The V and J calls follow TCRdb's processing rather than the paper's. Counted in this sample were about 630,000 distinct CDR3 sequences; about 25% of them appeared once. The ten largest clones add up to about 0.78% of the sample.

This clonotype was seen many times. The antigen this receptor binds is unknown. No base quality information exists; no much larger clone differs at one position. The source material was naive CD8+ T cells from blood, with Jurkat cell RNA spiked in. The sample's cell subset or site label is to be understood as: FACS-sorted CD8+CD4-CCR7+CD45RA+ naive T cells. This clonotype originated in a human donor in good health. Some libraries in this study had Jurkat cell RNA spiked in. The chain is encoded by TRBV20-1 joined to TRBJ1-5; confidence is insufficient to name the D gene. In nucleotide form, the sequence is TGCAGTGCTAGAGAGAGGGTAGATCAGCCCCAGCATTTT. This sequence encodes CSARERVDQPQHF.